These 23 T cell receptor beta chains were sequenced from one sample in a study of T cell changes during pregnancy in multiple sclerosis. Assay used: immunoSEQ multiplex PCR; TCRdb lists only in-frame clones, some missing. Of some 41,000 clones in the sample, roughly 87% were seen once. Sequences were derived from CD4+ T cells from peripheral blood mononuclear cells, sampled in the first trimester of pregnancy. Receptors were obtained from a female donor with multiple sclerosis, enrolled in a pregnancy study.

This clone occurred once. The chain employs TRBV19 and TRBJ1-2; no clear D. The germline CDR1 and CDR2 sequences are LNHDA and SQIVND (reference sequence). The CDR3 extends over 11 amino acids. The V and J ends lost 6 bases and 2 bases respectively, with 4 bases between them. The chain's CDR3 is CASRQNYGYTF. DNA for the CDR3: TGTGCCAGTAGACAGAACTATGGCTACACCTTC.

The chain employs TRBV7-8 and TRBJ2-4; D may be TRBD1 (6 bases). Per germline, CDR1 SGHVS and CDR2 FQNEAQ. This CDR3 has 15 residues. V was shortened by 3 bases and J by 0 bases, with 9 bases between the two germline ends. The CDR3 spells CASSLDSLAKNIQYF. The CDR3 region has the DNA TGTGCCAGCAGCTTGGACAGTCTAGCCAAAAACATTCAGTACTTC.

CDR3 in DNA: TGTGCCAGCAGCTTATCACTAGCGGGAGTAGATACGCAGTATTTT. It yields the protein CASSLSLAGVDTQYF. The chain combines TRBV11-3 with TRBJ2-3; 11 nucleotides match TRBD2. J lost 5 bases, V lost 2 bases, and 3 bases had no gene match. The CDR3 extends over 15 amino acids. The germline gives CDR1 SGHNT, CDR2 YENEEA.

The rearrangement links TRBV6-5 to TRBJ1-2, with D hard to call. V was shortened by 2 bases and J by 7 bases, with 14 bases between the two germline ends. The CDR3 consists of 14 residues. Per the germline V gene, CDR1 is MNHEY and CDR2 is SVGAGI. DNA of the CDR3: TGTGCCAGCAGTTACGCGGGGAGTATGGGTGGCTACACCTTC. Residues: CASSYAGSMGGYTF.

Here the CDR3 DNA reads TGTGCCAGCAGTTACTCCAGGACAGGGGAAGGCTACACCTTC. As protein: CASSYSRTGEGYTF. The chain uses TRBV6-6 and TRBJ1-2; 9 nucleotides match TRBD1. The germline CDR1 and CDR2 sequences are MNHNY and SVGAGI (reference sequence). Losses at the gene ends were 0 bases for V and 8 bases for J; bases not matched to a gene: 4. This CDR3 is built from 14 residues.

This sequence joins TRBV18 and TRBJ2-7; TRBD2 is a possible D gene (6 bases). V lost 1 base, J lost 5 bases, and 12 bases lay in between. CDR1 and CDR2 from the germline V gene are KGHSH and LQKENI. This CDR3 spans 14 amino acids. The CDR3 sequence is CASSPLDGSNEQYF. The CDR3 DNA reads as TGTGCCAGCTCACCACTGGACGGGAGCAACGAGCAGTACTTC.

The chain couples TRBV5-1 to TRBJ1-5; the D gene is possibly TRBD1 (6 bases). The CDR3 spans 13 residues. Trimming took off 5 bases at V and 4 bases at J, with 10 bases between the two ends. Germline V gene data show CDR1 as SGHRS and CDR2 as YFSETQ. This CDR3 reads CASSWQGNQPQHF. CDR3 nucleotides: TGCGCCAGCAGTTGGCAGGGGAATCAGCCCCAGCATTTT.

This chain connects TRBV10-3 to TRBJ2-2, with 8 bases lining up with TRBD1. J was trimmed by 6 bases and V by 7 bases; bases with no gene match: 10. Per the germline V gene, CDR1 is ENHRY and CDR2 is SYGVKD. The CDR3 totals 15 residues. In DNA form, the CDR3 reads TGTGCCATCAAGGAGGGACAGGAAGAGTCCGGGGAGCTGTTTTTT. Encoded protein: CAIKEGQEESGELFF.

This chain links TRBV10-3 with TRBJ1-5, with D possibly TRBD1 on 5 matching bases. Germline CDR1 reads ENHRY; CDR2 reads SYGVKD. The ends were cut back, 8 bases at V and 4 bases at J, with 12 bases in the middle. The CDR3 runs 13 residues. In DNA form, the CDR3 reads TGTGCCATCGGGGGGGACGGAAATCAGCCCCAGCATTTT. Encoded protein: CAIGGDGNQPQHF.

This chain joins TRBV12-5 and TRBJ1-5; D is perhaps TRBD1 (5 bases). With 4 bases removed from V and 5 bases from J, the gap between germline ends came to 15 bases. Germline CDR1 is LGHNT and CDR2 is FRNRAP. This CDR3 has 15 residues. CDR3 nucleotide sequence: TGTGCTAGTGGTTACCCTCGTTGGGGGGATCAGCCCCAGCATTTT. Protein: CASGYPRWGDQPQHF.

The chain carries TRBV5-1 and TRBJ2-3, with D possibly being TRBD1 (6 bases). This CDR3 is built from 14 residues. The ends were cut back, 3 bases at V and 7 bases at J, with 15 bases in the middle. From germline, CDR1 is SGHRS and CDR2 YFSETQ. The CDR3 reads CASSSGTLSYTQYF. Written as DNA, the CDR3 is TGCGCCAGCAGCTCCGGGACACTTTCTTATACGCAGTATTTT.

The CDR3 DNA follows: TGTGCCAGCAGTTTACCAACGACAGGGGCGCGCACCGGGGAGCTGTTTTTT. Protein: CASSLPTTGARTGELFF. V is TRBV27 and J is TRBJ2-2; TRBD1 aligns across 8 bases. The CDR3 spans 17 residues. Germline V CDR1 and CDR2: MNHEY, SMNVEV (reference sequence). The ends lost 2 bases at V and 4 bases at J; junction bases unmatched: 9.

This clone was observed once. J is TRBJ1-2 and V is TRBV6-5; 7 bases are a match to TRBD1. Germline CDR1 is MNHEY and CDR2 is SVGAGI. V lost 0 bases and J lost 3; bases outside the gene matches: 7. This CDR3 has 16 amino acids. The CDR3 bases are TGTGCCAGCAGTTACTCTTCGGCAGGGGGGTACTATGGCTACACCTTC. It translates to CASSYSSAGGYYGYTF.

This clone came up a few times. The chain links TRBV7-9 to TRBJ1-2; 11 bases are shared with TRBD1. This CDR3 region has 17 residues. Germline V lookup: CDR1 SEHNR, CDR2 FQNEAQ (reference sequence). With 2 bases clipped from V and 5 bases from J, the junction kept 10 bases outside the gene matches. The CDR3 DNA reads TGTGCCAGCAGCTTACATGGCGGACAGGGGGCAGGTTATGGCTACACCTTC. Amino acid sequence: CASSLHGGQGAGYGYTF.

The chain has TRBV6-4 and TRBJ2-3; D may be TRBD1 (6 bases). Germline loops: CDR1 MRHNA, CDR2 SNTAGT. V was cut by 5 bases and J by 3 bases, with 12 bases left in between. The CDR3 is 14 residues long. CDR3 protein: CASSPDRTTDTQYF. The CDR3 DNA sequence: TGTGCCAGCAGTCCCGACAGGACTACAGATACGCAGTATTTT.

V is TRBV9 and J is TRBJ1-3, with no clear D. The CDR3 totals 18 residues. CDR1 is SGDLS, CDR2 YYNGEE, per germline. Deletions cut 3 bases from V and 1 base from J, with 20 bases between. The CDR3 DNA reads TGTGCCAGCAGCGGAGGGATAGGACTAAGGGTGTCTGGAAACACCATATATTTT. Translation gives CASSGGIGLRVSGNTIYF. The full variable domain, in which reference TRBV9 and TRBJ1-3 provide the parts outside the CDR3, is DSGVTQTPKHLITATGQRVTLRCSPRSGDLSVYWYQQSLDQGLQFLIQYYNGEERAKGNILERFSAQQFPDLHSELNLSSLELGDSALYFCASSGGIGLRVSGNTIYFGEGSWLTVV.

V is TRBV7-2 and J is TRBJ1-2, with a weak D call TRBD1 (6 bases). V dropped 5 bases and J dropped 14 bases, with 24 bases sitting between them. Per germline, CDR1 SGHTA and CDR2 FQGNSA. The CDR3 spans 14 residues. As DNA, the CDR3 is TGTGCCAGCAGCACCCCGGACAGATTGTCGGTGTGTACCTTC. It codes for CASSTPDRLSVCTF.

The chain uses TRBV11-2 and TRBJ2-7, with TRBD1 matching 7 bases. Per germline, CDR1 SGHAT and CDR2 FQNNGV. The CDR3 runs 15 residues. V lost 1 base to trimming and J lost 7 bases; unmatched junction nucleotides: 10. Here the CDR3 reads CASSLGLTGWDEQYF. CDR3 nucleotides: TGTGCCAGCAGCTTAGGCTTGACAGGGTGGGATGAGCAGTACTTC.

CDR3 DNA: TGCGCCAGCAGCCAAGAACTAGCGGTTGTCACAGATACGCAGTATTTT. Protein: CASSQELAVVTDTQYF. The chain links TRBV4-3 to TRBJ2-3, with 8 bases fitting TRBD2. The germline V gene has CDR1 LGHNA and CDR2 YSLEER. V lost 0 bases, J lost 2 bases, and 4 bases stayed unmatched. The CDR3 has 16 amino acids.

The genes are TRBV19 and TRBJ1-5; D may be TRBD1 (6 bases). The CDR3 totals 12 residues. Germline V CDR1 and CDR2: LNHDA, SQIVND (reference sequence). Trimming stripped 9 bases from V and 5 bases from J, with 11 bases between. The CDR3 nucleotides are TGTGCCAGCGGAACAGGGCATCAGCCCCAGCATTTT. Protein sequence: CASGTGHQPQHF. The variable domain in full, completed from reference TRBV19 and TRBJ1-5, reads DGGITQSPKYLFRKEGQNVTLSCEQNLNHDAMYWYRQDPGQGLRLIYYSQIVNDFQKGDIAEGYSVSREKKESFPLTVTSAQKNPTAFYLCASGTGHQPQHFGDGTRLSIL.

The chain's CDR3 is CASSRDSQQYF. CDR3 sequence (DNA): TGTGCCAGTAGTAGGGACAGCCAGCAGTACTTC. The chain joins TRBV19 to TRBJ2-7; 7 nucleotides agree with TRBD1. Looked up from germline, CDR1 is LNHDA and CDR2 is SQIVND (reference sequence). With V trimmed by 4 bases and J by 8 bases, 2 bases remained unmatched. The CDR3 contains 11 residues.

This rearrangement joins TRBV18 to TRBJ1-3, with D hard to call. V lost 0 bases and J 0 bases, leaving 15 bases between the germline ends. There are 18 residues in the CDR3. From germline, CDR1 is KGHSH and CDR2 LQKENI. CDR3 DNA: TGTGCCAGCTCACCACCGTGGAGTATCACGAACTCTGGAAACACCATATATTTT. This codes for CASSPPWSITNSGNTIYF.

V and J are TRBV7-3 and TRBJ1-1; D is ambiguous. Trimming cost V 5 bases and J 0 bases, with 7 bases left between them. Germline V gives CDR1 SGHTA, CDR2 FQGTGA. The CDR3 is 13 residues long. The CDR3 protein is CASSQVLNTEAFF. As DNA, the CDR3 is TGTGCCAGCAGCCAGGTATTGAACACTGAAGCTTTCTTT.